The rows below give T cell receptor beta chains drawn from one sample of a study of T cells in Graves' hyperthyroidism and ophthalmopathy. TCRdb reprocessed the multiplex PCR reads via MiXCR and lists one record per CDR3 protein. Among over 350,000 distinct CDR3 sequences listed, roughly 13% were seen once. The material sequenced was blood. The origin of the receptors is a man aged 45-65 years with Graves' ophthalmopathy. Both conserved end residues are part of each CDR3. The D gene is left open where the match is weak. Clone sizes are given selectively: once, few, many, or a class where the clone is expanded.

d_call	v_call	j_call	clone_size	cdr3_nt	cdr3_aa
-	TRBV30	TRBJ2-2	many	TGTGCCTGGAGTGTACTAGATTCCACCGGGGAGCTGTTTTTT	CAWSVLDSTGELFF
-	TRBV5-1	TRBJ2-2	-	TGCGCCAGCAGCGGACTCCAGGGAGGGGGAGGCACCGGGGAGCTGTTTTTT	CASSGLQGGGGTGELFF
-	TRBV12-3/TRBV12-4	TRBJ2-5	few	TGTGCCAGCAGATTTGAGGCTGGGACTGCGATTTGGACCCAGTACTTC	CASRFEAGTAIWTQYF
-	TRBV6-6	TRBJ2-7	many	TGTGCCAGCAGTTACGGGACAACCACCAGATACGAGCAGTACTTC	CASSYGTTTRYEQYF
TRBD2	TRBV3-1	TRBJ2-5	-	TGTGCCAGCAGCTCCGGGACTAGCGGAAAGACCCAGTACTTC	CASSSGTSGKTQYF
-	TRBV4-1	TRBJ2-7	many	TGCGCCAGCAGCCACGGACGAATCCCCTACGAGCAGTACTTC	CASSHGRIPYEQYF
-	TRBV12-3/TRBV12-4	TRBJ1-5	many	TGTGCCAGCAGTTTAAAGGGTCGGGAGCATCAATCCAATCAGCCCCAGCATTTT	CASSLKGREHQSNQPQHF
-	TRBV19	TRBJ2-6	-	TGTGCCAGTAATTCTTACCTAACGACTGGGGCCAACGTCCTGACTTTC	CASNSYLTTGANVLTF
-	TRBV6-2/TRBV6-3	TRBJ2-2	many	TGTGCCAGCAGATTCGGGACATCGAACACCGGGGAGCTGTTTTTT	CASRFGTSNTGELFF
-	TRBV24-1	TRBJ2-1	few	TGTGCCACCAGTGAGGGGGGAGGGGGGCCTAACAATGAGCAGTTCTTC	CATSEGGGGPNNEQFF
-	TRBV6-1	TRBJ1-1	many	TGTGCCAGCCGCCAGAGGCGAAACACTGAAGCTTTCTTT	CASRQRRNTEAFF
-	TRBV11-2	TRBJ2-1	many	TGTGCCAGCAGCACCGGGATAAGCTCCTACAATGAGCAGTTCTTC	CASSTGISSYNEQFF
-	TRBV13	TRBJ2-5	-	TGTGCCAGCAGTGTGCGTCAACCGCAAGAGACCCAGTACTTC	CASSVRQPQETQYF
TRBD1	TRBV12-3/TRBV12-4	TRBJ1-2	many	TGTGCCAGCAGTTTGACAGGGACCGGTGGCTACACCTTC	CASSLTGTGGYTF
TRBD2	TRBV5-1	TRBJ2-7	many	TGCGCCAGCAGCTTGGGCCCAGCGGGGGGGGAAACCTCTATGGAGCAGTACTTC	CASSLGPAGGETSMEQYF
TRBD1	TRBV29-1	TRBJ2-3	-	TGCAGCGCAGCAGGCACAGGGGGCTTTGATACGCAGTATTTT	CSAAGTGGFDTQYF
TRBD1	TRBV28	TRBJ1-2	many	TGTGCCAGCAGTCCACGGGCCCAGGGGGCCGTCTATGGCTACACCTTC	CASSPRAQGAVYGYTF
-	TRBV14	TRBJ2-3	once	TGTGCCAGCAGCCCCTTAAGTGTTTATGCAACAGATACGCAGTATTTT	CASSPLSVYATDTQYF
TRBD1	TRBV11-2	TRBJ2-5	many	TGTGCCAGCAGCCCTAGGACAGGGGAAGAGACCCAGTACTTC	CASSPRTGEETQYF
-	TRBV5-1	TRBJ2-7	-	TGCGCCAGCACGCCTCGGGTCGGTTCCTACGAGCAGTACTTC	CASTPRVGSYEQYF
-	TRBV20-1	TRBJ1-5	few	TGCAGTGCTAGAGCCATCCTAGGGAATCAGCCCCAGCATTTT	CSARAILGNQPQHF
-	TRBV6-5	TRBJ2-3	-	TGTGCCAGCAGTAACGGATCCGGGCCTCGCACAGATACGCAGTATTTT	CASSNGSGPRTDTQYF
-	TRBV7-8	TRBJ2-7	many	TGTGCCAGCAGCCAAGGGGAAAGCTGGAATTACTACGAGCAGTACTTC	CASSQGESWNYYEQYF
-	TRBV20-1	TRBJ2-5	many	TGCAGTGCACCGCCCGGAGGGGAGACCCAGTACTTC	CSAPPGGETQYF
-	TRBV28	TRBJ1-3	many	TGTGCCAGCGTCGTAGGGGAAGGAGCTGGAAACACCATATATTTT	CASVVGEGAGNTIYF
-	TRBV4-1	TRBJ2-7	many	TGCGCCAGCAGCCAAGTGTACGTGGTAGGCTCCTACGAGCAGTACTTC	CASSQVYVVGSYEQYF